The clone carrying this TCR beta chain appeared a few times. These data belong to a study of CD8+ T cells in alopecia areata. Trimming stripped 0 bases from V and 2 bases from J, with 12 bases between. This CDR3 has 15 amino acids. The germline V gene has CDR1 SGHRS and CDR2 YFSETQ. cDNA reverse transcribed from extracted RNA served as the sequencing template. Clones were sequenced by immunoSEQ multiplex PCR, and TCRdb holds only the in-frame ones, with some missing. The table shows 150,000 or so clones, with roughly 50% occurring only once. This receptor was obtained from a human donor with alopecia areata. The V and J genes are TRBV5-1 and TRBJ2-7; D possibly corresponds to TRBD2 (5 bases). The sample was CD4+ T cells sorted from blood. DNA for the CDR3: TGCGCCAGCAGCTTGGTGAGGGCCCAAACCTACGAGCAGTACTTC. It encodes CASSLVRAQTYEQYF.